At least ten counts were recorded for the clone carrying this T cell receptor beta chain. No antigen is known for it. The sample originates from a study of response to subunit inactivated influenza vaccine. Losses at the gene ends were 0 bases for V and 3 bases for J; bases not matched to a gene: 5. The CDR3 sequence is 17 residues long. The germline gives CDR1 MNHEY, CDR2 SMNVEV (reference sequence). MiXCR, applied by TCRdb to the RT-PCR reads, yields one record per CDR3 protein. The table shows more than 450,000 distinct CDR3 sequences, with about 8% occurring only once. General study points: It was the authors' suggestion that each seasonal influenza vaccination recruits few new T cells.

The V and J genes are TRBV27 and TRBJ2-3; TRBD2 matches 11 bases. The source was PBMCs from blood, collected less than 30 months after vaccination. The receptor was derived from a man aged 45-69 years who received an inactivated influenza vaccine. CDR3: CASSLSSRTSGTDTQYF. The CDR3 nucleotides are TGTGCCAGCAGTTTATCTTCCCGGACTAGCGGGACAGATACGCAGTATTTT.